This is a list of T cell receptor beta chains from one sample in a study of tumor-infiltrating lymphocytes in primary liver carcinoma. TCRdb reanalysed the multiplex PCR reads using MiXCR and keeps one entry per CDR3 protein. The data hold approximately 340,000 distinct CDR3 sequences, with less than 65% observed a single time. The specimen sequenced was peripheral blood. The receptors were sampled from a man aged 40-49 years with primary liver carcinoma and hepatitis B virus infection. The CDR3 runs from the conserved cysteine through the conserved F or W. D genes are given only for firm matches. For some rows the clone size is stated as once, few or many, or as a class when expanded; others skip it.

TRBJ2-3 TRBV11-2 - many CASSVGTHGTDTQYF TGTGCCAGCAGCGTAGGGACACACGGCACAGATACGCAGTATTTT
TRBJ2-3 TRBV4-1 TRBD2 - CVSSAPGLAGVNKDTQYF TGCGTCAGCAGCGCACCTGGACTAGCGGGAGTTAATAAAGATACGCAGTATTTT
TRBJ2-7 TRBV10-3 TRBD2 many CAISGTSGDLREQYF TGTGCCATCAGTGGGACTAGCGGGGATCTACGAGAGCAGTACTTC
TRBJ1-1 TRBV6-6 - - CASSYLVRMNTEAFF TGTGCCAGCAGTTACCTAGTCAGAATGAACACTGAAGCTTTCTTT
TRBJ1-1 TRBV24-1 TRBD1 - CATSEHGTGWDQEAFF TGTGCCACCAGTGAACATGGGACAGGGTGGGATCAGGAAGCTTTCTTT
TRBJ2-1 TRBV11-2 TRBD2 - CASRPTSGKDNEQFF TGTGCCAGCAGGCCTACTAGCGGGAAGGACAATGAGCAGTTCTTC
TRBJ2-2 TRBV5-6 TRBD1 few CASSVDRAAGELFF TGTGCCAGCAGCGTAGACAGGGCGGCCGGGGAGCTGTTTTTT
TRBJ2-1 TRBV11-2 TRBD2 - CASSPIAGVHNEQFF TGTGCCAGCAGCCCTATAGCGGGAGTCCACAATGAGCAATTCTTC
TRBJ2-3 TRBV11-2 TRBD2 - CASRLWSGDTDTQYF TGTGCCAGTAGGTTATGGAGCGGGGACACAGATACGCAGTATTTT
TRBJ1-3 TRBV6-5 - - CASSYKRPSSGNTIYF TGTGCCAGTAGTTACAAGAGACCGAGCTCTGGAAACACCATATATTTT
TRBJ2-1 TRBV4-1 - - CASSQGRNPYNEQFF TGCGCCAGCAGCCAAGGACGTAACCCCTACAATGAGCAGTTCTTC
TRBJ2-3 TRBV11-2 - medium-sized CASSFVGVPDTQYF TGTGCCAGCAGCTTCGTGGGGGTCCCAGATACGCAGTATTTT
TRBJ2-1 TRBV30 TRBD2 - CAWSALSGGSYNEQFF TGTGCCTGGAGTGCCCTTAGCGGGGGTTCCTACAATGAGCAGTTCTTC
TRBJ2-7 TRBV6-1 TRBD1 few CASSEAGQGGLYEQYF TGTGCCAGCAGTGAAGCGGGACAGGGGGGCCTCTACGAGCAGTACTTC
TRBJ2-3 TRBV12-3/TRBV12-4 - many CASSFQVTLRADTQYF TGTGCCAGCAGTTTTCAAGTTACGCTTAGGGCAGATACGCAGTATTTT
TRBJ2-7 TRBV12-3/TRBV12-4 - many CASSPSEGARQYF TGTGCCAGCAGCCCCAGTGAAGGGGCAAGACAGTACTTC
TRBJ1-3 TRBV14 TRBD1 many CASSPFGGTGSSGNTIYF TGTGCCAGCAGCCCCTTCGGGGGGACAGGAAGCTCTGGAAACACCATATATTTT
TRBJ1-1 TRBV11-2 TRBD1 - CVSSGTGSMNTEDFF TGTGTCAGCAGCGGGACAGGGTCCATGAACACTGAAGATTTCTTT
TRBJ1-2 TRBV12-3/TRBV12-4 - - CASCYGQRRGYTF TGTGCCAGCTGCTACGGCCAGCGACGGGGCTACACCTTC
TRBJ2-5 TRBV30 - - CAWSTTGGLQETQYF TGTGCCTGGAGCACGACAGGCGGATTACAAGAAACCCAGTACTTC
TRBJ1-1 TRBV11-2 - - CASSSWAGNTEAVF TGTGCCAGCAGCTCATGGGCGGGGAATACTGAAGCTGTCTTT
TRBJ2-3 TRBV4-1 - - CASSQDLDAQYF TGCGCCAGCAGCCAAGACCTCGACGCGCAGTATTTT
TRBJ2-5 TRBV10-3 TRBD1 few CAISGDRLETQYF TGTGCCATCAGTGGGGACAGGTTAGAGACCCAGTACTTC
TRBJ2-7 TRBV29-1 TRBD1 - CTVEDPGTATYEQYF TGCACTGTTGAAGATCCCGGGACAGCCACATACGAGCAGTACTTC
TRBJ2-3 TRBV7-9 TRBD1 - CASSLPTGSPDTQYF TGTGCCAGCAGCTTACCGACAGGGTCCCCAGATACGCAGTATTTT
TRBJ2-7 TRBV11-2 - - CTSSPSPDEQYF TGTACCAGCAGCCCCTCACCTGACGAGCAGTACTTC
TRBJ1-5 TRBV19 - - CASSVGPDQPQHF TGTGCCAGTAGTGTGGGGCCGGATCAGCCCCAGCATTTT
TRBJ2-7 TRBV20-1 TRBD2 - CSATPYGLAGGPGSYEQYF TGCAGTGCTACCCCATATGGCCTAGCGGGAGGGCCGGGGTCCTACGAGCAGTACTTC
TRBJ2-3 TRBV11-2 - - CVSSLLVDTQYF TGTGTCAGCAGCCTACTCGTGGATACGCAGTATTTT
TRBJ2-5 TRBV6-1 TRBD2 many CASAIAGDSQTQYF TGTGCCAGCGCCATAGCGGGAGACTCACAGACCCAGTACTTC
TRBJ2-7 TRBV12-3/TRBV12-4 TRBD1 many CASSLIQGAREQYF TGTGCCAGCAGTTTAATCCAGGGGGCAAGGGAGCAGTACTTC
TRBJ1-6 TRBV5-1 - - CASSLAGDNSPLHF TGCGCCAGCAGCTTGGCAGGGGATAATTCACCCCTCCACTTT
TRBJ2-1 TRBV4-2 - - CARGLGHSDIEQFF TGTGCCAGGGGCCTAGGGCACAGCGACATTGAGCAGTTCTTC